Listed below are T cell receptor beta chains from one sample, sequenced in a study of post-analysis software for immune sequencing data. A single record per CDR3 protein comes from TCRdb applying MiXCR to the PCR reads. The data show fewer than 900,000 distinct CDR3 sequences, 35% to 55% seen once. The source material was blood. These receptors all come from a girl under 18 with multiple sclerosis. CDR3s include the opening cysteine and the closing phenylalanine or tryptophan. D genes are given only for firm matches. A clone size is listed for some rows: how often the clone was seen (once, few, many), or a class if it is expanded.

abundance: .; d_gene: .; j_gene: TRBJ2-5; v_gene: TRBV4-1; CDR3aa: CASSQDPMGSQETQYF; CDR3nt: TGCGCCAGCAGCCAAGATCCCATGGGTTCCCAAGAGACCCAGTACTTC
abundance: .; d_gene: TRBD2; j_gene: TRBJ2-1; v_gene: TRBV5-5; CDR3aa: CASSLVPRGVYNEQFF; CDR3nt: TGTGCCAGCAGCTTAGTGCCGCGGGGGGTTTACAATGAGCAGTTCTTC
abundance: few; d_gene: .; j_gene: TRBJ2-1; v_gene: TRBV29-1; CDR3aa: CSLSRAGFSYNEQFF; CDR3nt: TGCAGTCTCAGTCGGGCAGGTTTCTCCTACAATGAGCAGTTCTTC
abundance: .; d_gene: .; j_gene: TRBJ2-1; v_gene: TRBV10-3; CDR3aa: CAISEMAELSNEQFF; CDR3nt: TGTGCCATCAGTGAGATGGCGGAATTGAGCAATGAGCAGTTCTTC
abundance: .; d_gene: TRBD1; j_gene: TRBJ2-5; v_gene: TRBV4-3; CDR3aa: CASSHGQGGQETQYF; CDR3nt: TGCGCCAGCAGCCATGGACAGGGAGGTCAGGAGACCCAGTACTTC
abundance: few; d_gene: .; j_gene: TRBJ2-3; v_gene: TRBV29-1; CDR3aa: CSVGRPEPSPSTDTQYF; CDR3nt: TGCAGCGTTGGGAGGCCGGAGCCCAGTCCTAGCACAGATACGCAGTATTTT
abundance: .; d_gene: TRBD2; j_gene: TRBJ2-1; v_gene: TRBV27; CDR3aa: CASSKGLAGVAYNEQFF; CDR3nt: TGTGCCAGCAGTAAGGGACTAGCGGGAGTAGCCTACAATGAGCAGTTCTTC
abundance: few; d_gene: TRBD2; j_gene: TRBJ2-7; v_gene: TRBV7-3; CDR3aa: CASSLSGATSGKSYEQYF; CDR3nt: TGTGCCAGCAGCTTATCGGGAGCAACTAGCGGGAAATCCTACGAGCAGTACTTC
abundance: .; d_gene: .; j_gene: TRBJ2-5; v_gene: TRBV24-1; CDR3aa: CATSDRGTRETQYF; CDR3nt: TGTGCCACCAGTGATCGGGGTACCCGAGAGACCCAGTACTTC
abundance: few; d_gene: .; j_gene: TRBJ2-5; v_gene: TRBV7-9; CDR3aa: CASSTSQGNQETQYF; CDR3nt: TGTGCCAGCAGTACCTCCCAGGGAAACCAAGAGACCCAGTACTTC
abundance: few; d_gene: TRBD2; j_gene: TRBJ2-1; v_gene: TRBV4-1; CDR3aa: CASSSETSGFDEQFF; CDR3nt: TGCGCCAGCAGCTCCGAGACTAGCGGTTTCGATGAGCAGTTCTTC
abundance: .; d_gene: .; j_gene: TRBJ2-7; v_gene: TRBV12-3/TRBV12-4; CDR3aa: CASSFPSRPYEQYF; CDR3nt: TGTGCCAGCAGTTTTCCATCCCGCCCCTACGAGCAGTACTTC
abundance: .; d_gene: TRBD2; j_gene: TRBJ2-1; v_gene: TRBV7-2; CDR3aa: CASSSQPLAGGNEQFF; CDR3nt: TGTGCCAGCAGCTCTCAACCACTAGCGGGAGGCAATGAGCAGTTCTTC
abundance: few; d_gene: .; j_gene: TRBJ2-1; v_gene: TRBV10-3; CDR3aa: CAISESRPTTDEQFF; CDR3nt: TGTGCCATCAGTGAGTCGCGACCGACTACGGATGAGCAGTTCTTC
abundance: .; d_gene: .; j_gene: TRBJ1-2; v_gene: TRBV29-1; CDR3aa: CSVEAEGWCTF; CDR3nt: TGCAGCGTTGAAGCGGAGGGTTGGTGCACCTTC
abundance: .; d_gene: TRBD2; j_gene: TRBJ2-5; v_gene: TRBV7-2; CDR3aa: CASSPSSGGAAETQYF; CDR3nt: TGTGCCAGCAGCCCGAGTAGCGGGGGGGCCGCAGAGACCCAGTACTTC
abundance: .; d_gene: TRBD2; j_gene: TRBJ2-3; v_gene: TRBV28; CDR3aa: CASSLIGLADNLDTQYF; CDR3nt: TGTGCCAGCAGTCTTATAGGACTAGCGGACAACCTGGATACGCAGTATTTT
abundance: .; d_gene: TRBD2; j_gene: TRBJ2-1; v_gene: TRBV11-2; CDR3aa: CASSPLAGHNEQFF; CDR3nt: TGTGCCAGCAGCCCCCTAGCGGGTCACAATGAGCAGTTCTTC
abundance: few; d_gene: TRBD2; j_gene: TRBJ2-4; v_gene: TRBV7-9; CDR3aa: CASSTAGEEQYF; CDR3nt: TGTGCCAGCAGCACAGCGGGGGAGGAGCAGTACTTC
abundance: .; d_gene: .; j_gene: TRBJ2-5; v_gene: TRBV9; CDR3aa: CASSVVAGAETQYF; CDR3nt: TGTGCCAGCAGCGTAGTAGCAGGGGCTGAGACCCAGTACTTC
abundance: .; d_gene: .; j_gene: TRBJ2-3; v_gene: TRBV7-2; CDR3aa: CTSSLGLGTDTQYF; CDR3nt: TGTACCAGCAGCTTAGGGCTGGGCACAGATACGCAGTATTTT
abundance: few; d_gene: TRBD2; j_gene: TRBJ2-5; v_gene: TRBV5-1; CDR3aa: CASSSVAGGPTKQYF; CDR3nt: TGCGCCAGCAGCTCTGTAGCGGGAGGGCCAACGAAGCAGTACTTC
abundance: few; d_gene: .; j_gene: TRBJ2-3; v_gene: TRBV20-1; CDR3aa: CSASAGGLSTDTQYF; CDR3nt: TGCAGTGCCTCCGCCGGGGGACTCTCCACAGATACGCAGTATTTT
abundance: .; d_gene: TRBD1; j_gene: TRBJ2-7; v_gene: TRBV5-1; CDR3aa: CASSLDTGGRSYEQYF; CDR3nt: TGCGCCAGCAGCTTAGATACAGGGGGCCGGTCCTACGAGCAGTACTTC
abundance: .; d_gene: .; j_gene: TRBJ2-7; v_gene: TRBV9; CDR3aa: CASSNGPRGDYEQYF; CDR3nt: TGTGCCAGCAGCAATGGACCGAGGGGGGACTACGAGCAGTACTTC
abundance: .; d_gene: TRBD2; j_gene: TRBJ2-5; v_gene: TRBV7-9; CDR3aa: CASSAIAGGPDETQYF; CDR3nt: TGTGCCAGCAGCGCCATAGCGGGAGGGCCAGATGAGACCCAGTACTTC
abundance: .; d_gene: .; j_gene: TRBJ1-1; v_gene: TRBV6-2/TRBV6-3; CDR3aa: CASLTRDTVNTEAFF; CDR3nt: TGTGCCAGCTTGACACGGGACACCGTGAACACTGAAGCTTTCTTT
abundance: .; d_gene: TRBD2; j_gene: TRBJ2-1; v_gene: TRBV20-1; CDR3aa: CSALGEGQLAGEKQFF; CDR3nt: TGCAGTGCACTCGGGGAGGGTCAACTAGCGGGAGAGAAGCAGTTCTTC
abundance: .; d_gene: .; j_gene: TRBJ2-1; v_gene: TRBV10-3; CDR3aa: CAIKGQRGDNEQFF; CDR3nt: TGTGCCATCAAGGGGCAGAGGGGAGACAATGAGCAGTTCTTC
abundance: few; d_gene: .; j_gene: TRBJ2-7; v_gene: TRBV5-1; CDR3aa: CASSSYSGPSYEQYF; CDR3nt: TGCGCCAGCAGCTCATATAGCGGACCTTCCTACGAGCAGTACTTC
abundance: few; d_gene: .; j_gene: TRBJ1-1; v_gene: TRBV29-1; CDR3aa: CSVAEGEAFF; CDR3nt: TGCAGCGTTGCTGAGGGTGAAGCTTTCTTT
abundance: .; d_gene: TRBD2; j_gene: TRBJ2-3; v_gene: TRBV20-1; CDR3aa: CSARDLGGSSGVFRDTQYF; CDR3nt: TGCAGTGCTAGAGATCTTGGAGGATCTAGCGGCGTATTCAGAGATACGCAGTATTTT
abundance: few; d_gene: TRBD2; j_gene: TRBJ2-5; v_gene: TRBV6-5; CDR3aa: CATRNGGKETQYF; CDR3nt: TGTGCCACACGGAACGGGGGGAAAGAGACCCAGTACTTC
abundance: .; d_gene: TRBD1; j_gene: TRBJ2-4; v_gene: TRBV13; CDR3aa: CASSPRTGGKNIQYF; CDR3nt: TGTGCCAGCAGCCCCCGGACAGGGGGAAAAAACATTCAGTACTTC
abundance: .; d_gene: .; j_gene: TRBJ1-1; v_gene: TRBV7-9; CDR3aa: CASGTGYTEAFF; CDR3nt: TGTGCCAGCGGTACAGGGTACACTGAAGCTTTCTTT
abundance: .; d_gene: TRBD1; j_gene: TRBJ2-7; v_gene: TRBV6-5; CDR3aa: CANRNSQGVYEQYF; CDR3nt: TGTGCCAACAGAAATAGCCAGGGGGTCTACGAGCAGTACTTC
abundance: few; d_gene: .; j_gene: TRBJ2-5; v_gene: TRBV29-1; CDR3aa: CSVDFLGETQYF; CDR3nt: TGCAGCGTTGATTTCCTGGGGGAGACCCAGTACTTC
abundance: .; d_gene: .; j_gene: TRBJ2-1; v_gene: TRBV10-3; CDR3aa: CAISEGGPLSYNEQFF; CDR3nt: TGTGCCATCAGTGAGGGCGGCCCCCTGTCCTACAATGAGCAGTTCTTC
abundance: .; d_gene: .; j_gene: TRBJ2-7; v_gene: TRBV9; CDR3aa: CASSVGSGNYEQYF; CDR3nt: TGTGCCAGCAGCGTAGGATCAGGGAACTACGAGCAGTACTTC
abundance: .; d_gene: .; j_gene: TRBJ1-2; v_gene: TRBV7-2; CDR3aa: CASSLASRPRGILGYGYTF; CDR3nt: TGTGCCAGCAGCTTAGCGTCCCGCCCTCGGGGCATCCTTGGGTATGGCTACACCTTC
abundance: .; d_gene: TRBD2; j_gene: TRBJ2-3; v_gene: TRBV20-1; CDR3aa: CSARVPRLAGRDTQYF; CDR3nt: TGCAGTGCTAGAGTCCCCCGACTAGCGGGAAGAGATACGCAGTATTTT
abundance: .; d_gene: .; j_gene: TRBJ2-1; v_gene: TRBV20-1; CDR3aa: CSARGELGYEQFF; CDR3nt: TGCAGTGCTAGGGGGGAGCTGGGCTATGAGCAGTTCTTC
abundance: .; d_gene: .; j_gene: TRBJ2-7; v_gene: TRBV6-6; CDR3aa: CASKPGSYEQYF; CDR3nt: TGTGCCAGCAAACCGGGCTCCTACGAGCAGTACTTC
abundance: .; d_gene: TRBD1; j_gene: TRBJ2-7; v_gene: TRBV29-1; CDR3aa: CSVKGSGTGAYEQYF; CDR3nt: TGCAGCGTCAAAGGCTCCGGGACAGGAGCCTACGAGCAGTACTTC